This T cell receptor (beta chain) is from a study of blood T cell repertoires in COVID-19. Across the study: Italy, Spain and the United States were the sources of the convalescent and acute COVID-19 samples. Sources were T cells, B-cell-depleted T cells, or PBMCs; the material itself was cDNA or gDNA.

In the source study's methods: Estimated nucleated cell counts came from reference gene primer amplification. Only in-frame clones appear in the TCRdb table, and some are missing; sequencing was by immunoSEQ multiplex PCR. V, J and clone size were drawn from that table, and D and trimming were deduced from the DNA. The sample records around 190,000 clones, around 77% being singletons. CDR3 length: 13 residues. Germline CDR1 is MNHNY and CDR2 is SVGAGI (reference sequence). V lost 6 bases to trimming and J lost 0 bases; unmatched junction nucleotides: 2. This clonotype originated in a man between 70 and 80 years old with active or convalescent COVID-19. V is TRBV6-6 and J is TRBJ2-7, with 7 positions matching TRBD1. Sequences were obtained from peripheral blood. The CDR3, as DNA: TGTGCCAGCAGAGGGGACAGCTCCTACGAGCAGTACTTC. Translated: CASRGDSSYEQYF.